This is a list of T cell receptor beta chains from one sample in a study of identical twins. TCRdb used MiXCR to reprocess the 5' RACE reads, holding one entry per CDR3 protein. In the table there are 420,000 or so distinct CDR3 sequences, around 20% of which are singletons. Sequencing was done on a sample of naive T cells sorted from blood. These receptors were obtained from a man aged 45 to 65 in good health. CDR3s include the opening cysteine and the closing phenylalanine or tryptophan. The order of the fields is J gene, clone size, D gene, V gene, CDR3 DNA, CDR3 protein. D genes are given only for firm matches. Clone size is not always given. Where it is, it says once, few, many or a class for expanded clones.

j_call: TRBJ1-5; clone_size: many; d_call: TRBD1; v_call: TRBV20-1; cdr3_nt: TGCAGTGCTAGAGAGGGGACAGGGGGTACTCAGCCCCAGCATTTT; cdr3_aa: CSAREGTGGTQPQHF
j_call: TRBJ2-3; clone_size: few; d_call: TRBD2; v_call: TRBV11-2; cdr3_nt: TGTGCCAGCAGCTACCGGGAGCGGGAGGCCGTAGGCACAGATACGCAGTATTTT; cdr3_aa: CASSYREREAVGTDTQYF
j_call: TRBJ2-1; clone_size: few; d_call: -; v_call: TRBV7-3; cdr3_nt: TGTGCCAGCAGCTCCGTTAAGGGAGGTCGAAACAATGAGCAGTTCTTC; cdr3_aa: CASSSVKGGRNNEQFF
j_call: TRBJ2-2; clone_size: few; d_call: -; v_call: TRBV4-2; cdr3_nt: TGTGCCAGCAGCCAAGATCGAACCACCGGGGAGCTGTTTTTT; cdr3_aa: CASSQDRTTGELFF
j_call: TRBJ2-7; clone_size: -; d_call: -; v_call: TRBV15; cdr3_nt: TGTGCCACCAGCAGAGATAAGAACTCTGCCTCGCGGGAGCAGTACTTC; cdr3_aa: CATSRDKNSASREQYF
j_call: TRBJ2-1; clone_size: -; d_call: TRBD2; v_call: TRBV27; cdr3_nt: TGTGCCAGCTACGGACTAGCGGGAAGGGGGGTTTGGGGTGATGAGCAGTTCTTC; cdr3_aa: CASYGLAGRGVWGDEQFF
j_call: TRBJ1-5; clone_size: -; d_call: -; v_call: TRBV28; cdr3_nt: TGTGCCAGCACCCCGGCTTTTAGCAATCAGCCCCAGCATTTT; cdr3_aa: CASTPAFSNQPQHF
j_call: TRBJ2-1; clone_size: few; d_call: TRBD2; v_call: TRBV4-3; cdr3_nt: TGCGCCAGCAGCCAAGATCCACCTAGCGGGGAGCGCTACAATGAGCAGTTCTTC; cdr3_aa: CASSQDPPSGERYNEQFF
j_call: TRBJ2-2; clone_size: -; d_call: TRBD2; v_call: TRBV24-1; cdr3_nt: TGTGCCACCAGTCCGCAAAGGGGGACTAGGGCGAGTGGGGAGCTGTTTTTT; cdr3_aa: CATSPQRGTRASGELFF
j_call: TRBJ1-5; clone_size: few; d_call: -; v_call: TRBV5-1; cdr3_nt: TGCGCCAGCAGCCCGACTCAGGGTAGTCAGCCCCAGCATTTT; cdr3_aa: CASSPTQGSQPQHF
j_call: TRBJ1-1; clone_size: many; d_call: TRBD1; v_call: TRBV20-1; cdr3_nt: TGCAGTGCGAATAGGGGGCTGGTCACTGAAGCTTTCTTT; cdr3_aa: CSANRGLVTEAFF
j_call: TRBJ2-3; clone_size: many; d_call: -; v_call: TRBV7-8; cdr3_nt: TGTGCCAGCAGCTTAGAGGGCTGGAGCACAGATACGCAGTATTTT; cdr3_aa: CASSLEGWSTDTQYF
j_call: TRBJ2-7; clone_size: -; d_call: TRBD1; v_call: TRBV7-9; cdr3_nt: TGTGCCAGCAGCTCGGGGGACAGGGCCTTAGAGCAGTACTTC; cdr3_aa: CASSSGDRALEQYF
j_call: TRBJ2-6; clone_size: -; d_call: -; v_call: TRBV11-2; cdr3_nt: TGTGCCAGCAGCTCCGTCGTCCGATGGGAAGCTGGGGCCAACGTCCTGACTTTC; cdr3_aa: CASSSVVRWEAGANVLTF
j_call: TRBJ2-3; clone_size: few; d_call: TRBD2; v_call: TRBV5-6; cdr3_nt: TGTGCCAGCAGCTTGTTGGCTAGCGGGAGTTTGACAGATACGCAGTATTTT; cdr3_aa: CASSLLASGSLTDTQYF
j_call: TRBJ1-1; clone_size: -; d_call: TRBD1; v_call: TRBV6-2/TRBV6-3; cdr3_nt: TGTGCCAGCAGGGACAGGGACAGAAGCCACACTGAAGCTTTCTTT; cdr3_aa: CASRDRDRSHTEAFF
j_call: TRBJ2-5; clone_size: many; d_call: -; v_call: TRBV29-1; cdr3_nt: TGCAGCGTCTACGACCTTCGGAGGGGACAAGAGACCCAGTACTTC; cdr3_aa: CSVYDLRRGQETQYF
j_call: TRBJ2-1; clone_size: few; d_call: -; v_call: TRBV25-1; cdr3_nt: TGTGCCAGCGGACAACAGGGAGAGCAGTTCTTC; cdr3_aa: CASGQQGEQFF
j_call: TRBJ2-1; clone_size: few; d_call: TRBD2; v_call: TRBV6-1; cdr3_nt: TGTGCCAGCAAAGCCTCTAGCGGGGTTTACAATGAGCAGTTCTTC; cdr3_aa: CASKASSGVYNEQFF
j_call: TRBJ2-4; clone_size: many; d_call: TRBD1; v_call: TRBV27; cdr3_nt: TGTGCCAGCACTCTAAAGGGGGCGGATTTAGCCAAAAACATTCAGTACTTC; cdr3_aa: CASTLKGADLAKNIQYF
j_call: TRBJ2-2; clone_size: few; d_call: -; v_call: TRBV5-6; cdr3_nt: TGTGCCAGCAGCTTGGTAACTACCTTGAACACCGGGGAGCTGTTTTTT; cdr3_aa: CASSLVTTLNTGELFF
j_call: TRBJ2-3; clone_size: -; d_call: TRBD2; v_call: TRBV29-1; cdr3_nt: TGCAGCGTTGGCGAGCGGGGAAGCACAGATACGCAGTATTTT; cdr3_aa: CSVGERGSTDTQYF
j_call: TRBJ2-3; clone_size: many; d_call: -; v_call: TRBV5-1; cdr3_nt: TGCGCCAGCAGTCCGGGACACCGCGGGGCAGATACGCAGTATTTT; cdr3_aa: CASSPGHRGADTQYF
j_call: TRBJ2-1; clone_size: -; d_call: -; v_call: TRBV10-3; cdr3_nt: TGTGCCATCAAGGTCAACTTCTACAATGAGCAGTTCTTC; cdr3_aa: CAIKVNFYNEQFF
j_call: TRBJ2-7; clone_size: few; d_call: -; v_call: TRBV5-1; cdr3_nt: TGCGCCAGCAGCTCCGGAGGAGGGAACGAGCAGTACTTC; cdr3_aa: CASSSGGGNEQYF
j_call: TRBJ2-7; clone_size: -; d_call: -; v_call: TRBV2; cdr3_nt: TGTGCCAGCAGTGAAAGGGGCGTGACCTACGAGCAGTACTTC; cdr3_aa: CASSERGVTYEQYF
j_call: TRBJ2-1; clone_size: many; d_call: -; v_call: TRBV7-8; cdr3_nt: TGTGCCAGCAGCGAGAGGATGTGGGGCTCTTATGCCAATGAGCAGTTCTTC; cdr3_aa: CASSERMWGSYANEQFF
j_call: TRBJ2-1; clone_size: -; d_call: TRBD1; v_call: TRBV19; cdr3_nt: TGTGCCAGTAGAGACGGGACAGCTTACAATGAGCAGTTCTTC; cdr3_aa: CASRDGTAYNEQFF
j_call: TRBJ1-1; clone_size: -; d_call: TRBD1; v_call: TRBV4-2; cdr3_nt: TGTGCCAGCAGCCATGCCGACAGGGTCGACACTGAAGCTTTCTTT; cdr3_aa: CASSHADRVDTEAFF
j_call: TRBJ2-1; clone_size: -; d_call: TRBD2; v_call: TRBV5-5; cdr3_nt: TGTGCCAGCAGCTTGGCCGGGACTAGCGACCACAATGAGCAGTTCTTC; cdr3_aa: CASSLAGTSDHNEQFF
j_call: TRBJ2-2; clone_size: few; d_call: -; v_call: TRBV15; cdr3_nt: TGTGCCACCAGCAGAGATCTGAACACCGGGGAGCTGTTTTTT; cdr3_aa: CATSRDLNTGELFF
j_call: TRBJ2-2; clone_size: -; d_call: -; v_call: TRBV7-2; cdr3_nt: TGTGCCAGCAGCCTGCCACGGACCGGGGAGCTGTTTTTT; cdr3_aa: CASSLPRTGELFF
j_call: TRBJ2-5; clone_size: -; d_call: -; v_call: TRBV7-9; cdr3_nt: TGTGCCAGCAGCTTTGACATAGTGAAAGAGACCCAGTACTTC; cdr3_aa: CASSFDIVKETQYF
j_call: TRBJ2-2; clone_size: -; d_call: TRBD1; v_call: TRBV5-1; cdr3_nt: TGCGCCAGCAGCCCTGGACAGGCCACCGGGGAGCTGTTTTTT; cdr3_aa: CASSPGQATGELFF
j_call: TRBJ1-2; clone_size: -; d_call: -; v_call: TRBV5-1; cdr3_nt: TGCGCCAGCAGCTACCAACAAGAAGGCTACACCTTC; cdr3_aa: CASSYQQEGYTF
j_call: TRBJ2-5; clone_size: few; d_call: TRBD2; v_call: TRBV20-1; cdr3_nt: TGCAGTGCTAGTACTAGCGGGAAAGGGGAGACCCAGTACTTC; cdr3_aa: CSASTSGKGETQYF
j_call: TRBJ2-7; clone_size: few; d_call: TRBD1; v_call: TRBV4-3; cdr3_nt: TGCGCCAGCAGCCAAACGACAGGGAGAACCTACGAGCAGTACTTC; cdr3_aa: CASSQTTGRTYEQYF
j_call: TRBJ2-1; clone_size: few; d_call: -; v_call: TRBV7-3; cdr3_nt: TGTGCCAGCAGCTTAAGTCCTAACTATCGGGATGAGCAGTTCTTC; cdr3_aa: CASSLSPNYRDEQFF
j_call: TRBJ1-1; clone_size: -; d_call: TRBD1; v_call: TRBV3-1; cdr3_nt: TGTGCCAGCAGCCACAGACAGGGTAGGGGGCTGAACACTGAAGCTTTCTTT; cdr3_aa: CASSHRQGRGLNTEAFF
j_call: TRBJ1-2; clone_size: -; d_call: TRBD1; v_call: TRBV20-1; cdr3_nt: TGCAGTGCTAGAGATCAGGGCAGGGGGAGAACGGGCTACACCTTC; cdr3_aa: CSARDQGRGRTGYTF
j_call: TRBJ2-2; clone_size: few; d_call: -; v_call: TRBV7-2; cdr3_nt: TGTGCCAGCAGCACCGGTTTCATGGACACCGGGGAGCTGTTTTTT; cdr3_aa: CASSTGFMDTGELFF
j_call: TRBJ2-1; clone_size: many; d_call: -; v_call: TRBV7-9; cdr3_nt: TGTGCCAGCAGCTTAGCCAGGTACCCATACAATGAGCAGTTCTTC; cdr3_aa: CASSLARYPYNEQFF
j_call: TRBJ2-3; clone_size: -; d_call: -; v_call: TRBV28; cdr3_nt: TGTGCCAGCAGTTTACAGGGGCCGATGGATACGCAGTATTTT; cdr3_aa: CASSLQGPMDTQYF
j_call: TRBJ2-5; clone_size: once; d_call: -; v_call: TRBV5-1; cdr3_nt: TGCGCCAGCAGCTGGGCCCCGGGGGAAGAGACCCAGTACTTC; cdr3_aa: CASSWAPGEETQYF
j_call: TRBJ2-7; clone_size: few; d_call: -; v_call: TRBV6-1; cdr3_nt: TGTGCCAGCAGTGAAGCTCGCGGGACTTACGAGCAGTACTTC; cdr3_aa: CASSEARGTYEQYF
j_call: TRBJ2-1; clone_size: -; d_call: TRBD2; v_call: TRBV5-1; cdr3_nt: TGCGCCAGCAGCTTCACAAATAGCGGGACCCTCTCCTACAATGAGCAGTTCTTC; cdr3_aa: CASSFTNSGTLSYNEQFF
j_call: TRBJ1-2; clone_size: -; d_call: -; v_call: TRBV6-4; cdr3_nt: TGTGCCAGCAGTGACTTCCCAGATCTAAAGGGCTACACCTTC; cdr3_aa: CASSDFPDLKGYTF
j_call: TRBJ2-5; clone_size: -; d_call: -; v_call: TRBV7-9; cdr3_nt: TGTGCCAGCAGCTTAGTAGGAGGTCTGGGAGAGACCCAGTACTTC; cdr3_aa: CASSLVGGLGETQYF
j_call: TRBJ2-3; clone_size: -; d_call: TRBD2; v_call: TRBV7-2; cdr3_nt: TGTGCCAGCAGCTTAGCGCGGGCTAGCGGGAGCACAGATACGCAGTATTTT; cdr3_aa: CASSLARASGSTDTQYF
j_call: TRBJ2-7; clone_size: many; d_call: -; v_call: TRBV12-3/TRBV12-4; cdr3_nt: TGTGCCAGCAGCCGTGCGGGCGGGTCCTACGAGCAGTACTTC; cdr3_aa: CASSRAGGSYEQYF
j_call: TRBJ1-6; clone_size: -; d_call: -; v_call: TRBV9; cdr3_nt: TGTGCCAGCAGCGCTGGGGAATATAATTCACCCCTCCACTTT; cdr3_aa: CASSAGEYNSPLHF
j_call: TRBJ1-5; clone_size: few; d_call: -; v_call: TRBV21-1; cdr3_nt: TGTGCCAGCAGCAAAGAGGAGGGACAGGGATTTCATCAGCCCCAGCATTTT; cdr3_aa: CASSKEEGQGFHQPQHF
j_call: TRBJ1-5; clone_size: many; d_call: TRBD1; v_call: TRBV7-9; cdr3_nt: TGTGCCAGCAGCTCCACGCGACCCGACAGGGGGGATCAGCCCCAGCATTTT; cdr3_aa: CASSSTRPDRGDQPQHF
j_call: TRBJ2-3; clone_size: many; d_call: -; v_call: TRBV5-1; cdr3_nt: TGCGCCAGCAGCTCTCCGGACAGCACAGATACGCAGTATTTT; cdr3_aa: CASSSPDSTDTQYF
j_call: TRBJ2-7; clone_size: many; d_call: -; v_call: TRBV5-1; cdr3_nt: TGCGCCAGCAGCTTGGCAGGAGGAGGGTCCTCCTACGAGCAGTACTTC; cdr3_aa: CASSLAGGGSSYEQYF
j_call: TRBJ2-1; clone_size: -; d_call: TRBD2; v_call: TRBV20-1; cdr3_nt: TGCAGTGCTAGAGGGGCGGAGCGGGGCGGCTACAATGAGCAGTTCTTC; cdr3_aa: CSARGAERGGYNEQFF
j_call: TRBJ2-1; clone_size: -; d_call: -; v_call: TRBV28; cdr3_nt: TGTGCCAGTTACCACCGGGACCAACCTTACAATGAGCAGTTCTTC; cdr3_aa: CASYHRDQPYNEQFF
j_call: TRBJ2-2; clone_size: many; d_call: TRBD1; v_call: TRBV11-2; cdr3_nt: TGTGCCAGCAGCCGATATTTGGGGCGGGGGACAGGGATCACCGGGGAGCTGTTTTTT; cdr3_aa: CASSRYLGRGTGITGELFF
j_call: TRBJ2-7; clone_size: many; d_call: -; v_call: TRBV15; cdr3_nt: TGTGCCACCAGCAGAGATCAACTAGGTAAACCCTACGAGCAGTACTTC; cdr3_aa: CATSRDQLGKPYEQYF